This TCR beta chain derives from a study of T cell clones after liver transplantation. At the level of the study: Standard immunosuppression, with no induction, continued until 12-24 months after transplant.

Repertoires were generated with immunoSEQ multiplex PCR, while TCRdb's copy carries only in-frame clones and drops some. The sample has some 120,000 clones; 75% to 95% are singletons. Sequenced material: CD4+ T cells from blood, taken 12 months after liver transplant. The sequence was collected from a human patient who received a liver transplant. Part of the T cells may come from the graft donor.

The CDR3 loop is CASSQDRIAGPNEQFF. As DNA, the CDR3 is TGCGCCAGCAGCCAAGATCGAATAGCGGGACCCAATGAGCAGTTCTTC. V usage is TRBV4-3 and J usage is TRBJ2-1; TRBD2 agrees at 8 bases. Trimming took 0 bases from V and 6 from J; bases not matched to a gene: 7. The length of the CDR3 is 16 residues. Germline V gives CDR1 LGHNA, CDR2 YSLEER.